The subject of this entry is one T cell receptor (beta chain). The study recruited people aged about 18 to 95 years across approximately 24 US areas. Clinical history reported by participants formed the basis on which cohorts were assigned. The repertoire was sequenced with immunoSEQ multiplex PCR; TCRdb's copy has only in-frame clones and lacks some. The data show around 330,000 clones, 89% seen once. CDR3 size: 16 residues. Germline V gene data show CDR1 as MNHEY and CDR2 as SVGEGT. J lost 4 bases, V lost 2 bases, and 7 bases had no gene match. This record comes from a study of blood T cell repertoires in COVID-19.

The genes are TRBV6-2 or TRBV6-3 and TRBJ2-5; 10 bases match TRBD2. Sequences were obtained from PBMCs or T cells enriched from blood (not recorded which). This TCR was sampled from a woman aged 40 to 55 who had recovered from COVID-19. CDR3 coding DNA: TGTGCCAGCAGTTACGGGAAGCGGGGGGGCTCAGAGACCCAGTACTTC. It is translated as CASSYGKRGGSETQYF.